This T cell receptor beta chain comes out of a study of CD8 T cells in Susac syndrome. For the study at large: Within the sequenced Susac syndrome patient group, about six exhibited active disease and eight were in remission. Patients with Susac syndrome were therapy-naive, on corticosteroids, or on intravenous immunoglobulin alone at the time that blood was drawn.

Study-level findings and limits: In Susac syndrome, CD4+ T cell repertoires lacked any clonal expansion.

Of note for this clonotype: No antigen is known for it.

After extraction with the RNeasy kit, about 0.5 to 1 ug of the RNA was reverse transcribed using random hexamers. The CDR3 of TCR beta was amplified by immunoSEQ multiplex PCR across 54 Vbeta and 13 Jbeta. In TCRdb, the immunoSEQ multiplex PCR reads were re-called with MiXCR into one record per CDR3 protein. Of about 210,000 distinct CDR3 sequences in the sample, around 93% were seen once. Input material: CD4+ T cells from PBMCs. This sequence originates from a human donor with Susac syndrome.

DNA for the CDR3: TGTGCCAGCAGCTTAGTAGGGGAGGGCTACACCTTC. Its protein product is CASSLVGEGYTF. The chain carries TRBV7-8 and TRBJ1-2; D is possibly TRBD1 (5 bases). The CDR3 is made up of 12 amino acids. CDR1 SGHVS and CDR2 FQNEAQ come from the germline V gene. V lost 1 base and J lost 8, with 8 bases in between.